This TCR beta chain was captured by sequencing in a study of CD8 T cells in ankylosing spondylitis. This clonotype has ten or more counts. The antigen is not known. V shed 7 bases, J shed 2 bases, and the junction held 3 bases outside the gene matches. This CDR3 is 13 amino acids long. Study results and limitations: Made up of several highly homologous variants, a TCR beta motif appeared characteristic of ankylosing spondylitis blood. Previous work reported some of these motif variants in the synovial fluid and blood of reactive arthritis. Researchers reportedly found disease-linked clones significantly enriched in matched ankylosing spondylitis synovial fluid.

Quantitative barcoded 5'-RACE was used to prepare TCR beta libraries. TCRdb processed the 5' RACE reads anew with MiXCR; each CDR3 protein has one entry. The sample consists of about 220,000 distinct CDR3 sequences, under 12% of them appearing once. This TCR was recovered from a male donor with ankylosing spondylitis or in good health (not recorded which). The sample consisted of blood, either unsorted or a sorted T cell fraction (not recorded which). The J gene is TRBJ1-2, the V gene TRBV12-3 or TRBV12-4; 8 bases match TRBD1. For the CDR3, the DNA is TGTGCCAGCACCCGGGACAGGAACTATGGCTACACCTTC. Encoded protein: CASTRDRNYGYTF.